This T cell receptor beta chain stems from a study of CD4 and CD8 cells across lung adenocarcinoma regions. TCRdb re-derived calls from the PCR reads in MiXCR, one entry per CDR3 protein. The sample has around 5,100 distinct CDR3 sequences; less than 60% are singletons. CDR1 and CDR2 (germline): MNHEY, SMNVEV (reference sequence). The germline V and J ends were trimmed by 2 bases and 4 bases, with 7 bases remaining between them. This CDR3 contains 13 residues. Samples came from patients with localized non-small cell lung adenocarcinoma. The receptor's source is a male donor with lung adenocarcinoma. The CD4 and CD8 labels of this study may be unreliable. The gene calls are TRBV27 and TRBJ2-3, with D hard to call. Input material: CD8+ T cells from the margin of a lung tumor. The CDR3 bases are TGTGCCAGCAGTTTAAAAGAGGCAGATACGCAGTATTTT. Translated, it gives CASSLKEADTQYF.